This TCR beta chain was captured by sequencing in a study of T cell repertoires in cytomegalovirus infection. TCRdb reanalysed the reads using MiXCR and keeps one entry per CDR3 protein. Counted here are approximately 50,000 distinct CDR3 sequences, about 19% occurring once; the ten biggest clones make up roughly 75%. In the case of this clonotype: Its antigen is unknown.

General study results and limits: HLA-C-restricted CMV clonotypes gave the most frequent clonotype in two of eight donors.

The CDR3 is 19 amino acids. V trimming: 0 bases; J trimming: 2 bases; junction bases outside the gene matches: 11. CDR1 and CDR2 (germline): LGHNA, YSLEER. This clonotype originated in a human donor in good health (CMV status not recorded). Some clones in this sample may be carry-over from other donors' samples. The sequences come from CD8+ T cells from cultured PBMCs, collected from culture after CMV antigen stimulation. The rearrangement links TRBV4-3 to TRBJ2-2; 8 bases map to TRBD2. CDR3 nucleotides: TGCGCCAGCAGCCAAGATGCAGGCGCTAGCGGGTTTAACACCGGGGAGCTGTTTTTT. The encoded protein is CASSQDAGASGFNTGELFF.